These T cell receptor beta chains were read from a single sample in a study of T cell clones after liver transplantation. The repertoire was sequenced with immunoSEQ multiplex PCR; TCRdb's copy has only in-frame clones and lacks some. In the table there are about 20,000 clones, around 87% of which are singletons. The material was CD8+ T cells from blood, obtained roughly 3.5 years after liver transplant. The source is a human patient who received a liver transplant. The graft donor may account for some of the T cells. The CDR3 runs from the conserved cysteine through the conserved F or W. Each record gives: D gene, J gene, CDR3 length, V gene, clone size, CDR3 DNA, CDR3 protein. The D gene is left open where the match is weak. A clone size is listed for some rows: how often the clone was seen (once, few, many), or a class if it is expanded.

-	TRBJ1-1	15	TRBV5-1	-	TGCGCCAGCAGCTCTGGGGGACCCCTGAGGACTGAAGCTTTCTTT	CASSSGGPLRTEAFF
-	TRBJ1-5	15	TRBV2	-	TGTGCCAGCAGTGTGGTAAGGGATAGCAATCAGCCCCAGCATTTT	CASSVVRDSNQPQHF
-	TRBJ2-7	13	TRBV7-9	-	TGTGCCAGCAGCTTCCCCCCTGGAGACGAGCAGTACTTC	CASSFPPGDEQYF
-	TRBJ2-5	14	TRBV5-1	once	TGCGCCAGCAGCTGGGGGGCCAGCCAAGAGACCCAGTACTTC	CASSWGASQETQYF
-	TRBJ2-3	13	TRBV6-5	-	TGTGCCAGCAGTACCCTAGTTGCAGATACGCAGTATTTT	CASSTLVADTQYF
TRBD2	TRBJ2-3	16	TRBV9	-	TGTGCCAGCAGCGGCGTATCCGAATGGGGGGGGGATACGCAGTATTTT	CASSGVSEWGGDTQYF
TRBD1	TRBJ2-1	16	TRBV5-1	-	TGCGCCAGCAGCTTGGCCCGGGGACAGGGAATCCATGAGCAGTTCTTC	CASSLARGQGIHEQFF
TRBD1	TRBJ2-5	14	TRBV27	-	TGTGCCAGCAGTTTACAGGGGGCTAGGGAGACCCAGTACTTC	CASSLQGARETQYF
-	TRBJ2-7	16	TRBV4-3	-	TGCGCCAGCAGCCAAGATCTTATGACAGCACCCTACGAGCAGTACTTC	CASSQDLMTAPYEQYF
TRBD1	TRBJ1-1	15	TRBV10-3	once	TGTGCCATCAGTGACCCCGACAGGGGCGGCACTGAAGCTTTCTTT	CAISDPDRGGTEAFF
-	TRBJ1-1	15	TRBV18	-	TGTGCCAGCTCCCTAGACAAAGGAATTTCCCCTGAAGCTTTCTTT	CASSLDKGISPEAFF
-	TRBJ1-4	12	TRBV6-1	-	TGTGCCAGCAGTGGGACGGCCCGGGAACTGTTTTTT	CASSGTARELFF
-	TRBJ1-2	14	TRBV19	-	TGTGCCAGTAGTATTTTAGCTCGGACGGGCGGCTACACCTTC	CASSILARTGGYTF
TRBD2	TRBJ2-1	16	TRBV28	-	TGTGCCAGCAGTTCCTCGACTAGCGGGGGATACAATGAGCAGTTCTTC	CASSSSTSGGYNEQFF
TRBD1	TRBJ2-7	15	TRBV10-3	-	TGTGCCATCAGTGACCCCGGGACAGTTCCCTACGAGCAGTACTTC	CAISDPGTVPYEQYF
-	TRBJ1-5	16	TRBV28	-	TGTGCCAGCAGTTTAATTCAGGAACTAAGCAATCAGCCCCAGCATTTT	CASSLIQELSNQPQHF
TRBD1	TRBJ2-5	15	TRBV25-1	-	TGTGCCAGCAGTGAATATACAGGGGGAAGGGAGACCCAGTACTTC	CASSEYTGGRETQYF
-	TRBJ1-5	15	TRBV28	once	TGTGCCAGCATGGGACGGACAGTTTCTAATCAGCCCCAGCATTTT	CASMGRTVSNQPQHF
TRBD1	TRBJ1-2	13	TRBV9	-	TGTGCCAGCAGCGTAGCACAGGGGTATGGCTACACCTTC	CASSVAQGYGYTF
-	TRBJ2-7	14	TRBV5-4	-	TGTGCCAGCAGCTTCGCGGGGTCCCTCGGCGAGCAGTACTTC	CASSFAGSLGEQYF
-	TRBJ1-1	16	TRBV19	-	TGTGCCAGTAGTACGTGGGACGGAACTCGGAACACTGAAGCTTTCTTT	CASSTWDGTRNTEAFF
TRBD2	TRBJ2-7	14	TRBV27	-	TGTGCCAGCAGGGTAGCGGGAGGATTCAACGAGCAGTACTTC	CASRVAGGFNEQYF
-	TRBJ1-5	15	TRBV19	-	TGTGCCAGTAGCCTAGGATATTACGCAAATCAGCCCCAGCATTTT	CASSLGYYANQPQHF
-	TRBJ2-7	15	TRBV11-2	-	TGTGCCAGCAGCTTAGGTCTCCTCCTCCTGCACGAGCAGTACTTC	CASSLGLLLLHEQYF
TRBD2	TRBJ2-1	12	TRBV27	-	TGTGCCAGCTTTGGGACTAGCGATGAGCAGTTCTTC	CASFGTSDEQFF
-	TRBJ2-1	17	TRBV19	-	TGTGCCAGTAGTTTCCCCCTTGGGAGAAGCTCCTACAATGAGCAGTTCTTC	CASSFPLGRSSYNEQFF
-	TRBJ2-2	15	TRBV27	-	TGTGCCAGCAGTTGGTCCCAGGGGAACGCCGGGGAGCTGTTTTTT	CASSWSQGNAGELFF
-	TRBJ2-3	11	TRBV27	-	TGTGCCAGCAGTCAAGGGGATACGCAGTATTTT	CASSQGDTQYF
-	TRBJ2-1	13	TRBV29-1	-	TGCAGCGCCCGATCCACAGGGAACAGTGAGCAGTTCTTC	CSARSTGNSEQFF
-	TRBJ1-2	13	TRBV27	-	TGTGCCAGCAGTTTAGGCACCTACTATGGCTACACCTTC	CASSLGTYYGYTF
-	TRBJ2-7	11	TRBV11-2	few	TGTGCCAGCAGCTTGACCTACGAGCAGTACTTC	CASSLTYEQYF
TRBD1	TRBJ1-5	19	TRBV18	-	TGTGCCAGCTCACTAGGGACAGGGGGCATGGTAATGTGCAATCAGCCCCAGCATTTT	CASSLGTGGMVMCNQPQHF
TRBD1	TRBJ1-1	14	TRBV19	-	TGTGCCAGTAGCCCTGACAGGGAAGGCACTGAAGCTTTCTTT	CASSPDREGTEAFF
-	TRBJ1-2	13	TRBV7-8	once	TGTGCCAGCAGCCCCCCGGGGGTCTATGGCTACACCTTC	CASSPPGVYGYTF
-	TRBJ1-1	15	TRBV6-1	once	TGTGCCAGCAGTGAAGCAGGAGGGGGGTGGACTGAAGCTTTCTTT	CASSEAGGGWTEAFF
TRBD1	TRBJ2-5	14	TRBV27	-	TGTGCCAGCAGTTTTGACAGGGGGTGGGAGACCCAGTACTTC	CASSFDRGWETQYF
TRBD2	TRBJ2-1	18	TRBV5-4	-	TGTGCCAGCAGTCTTATCTTTGAGGGGACTAGCGGGGGGGATGAGCAGTTCTTC	CASSLIFEGTSGGDEQFF
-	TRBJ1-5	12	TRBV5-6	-	TGTGCCAGCAGCGCGTGGGATCAGCCCCAGCATTTT	CASSAWDQPQHF
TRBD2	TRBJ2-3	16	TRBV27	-	TGTGCCAGCAGTTTATCCCCAGCGGGAGTAACAGATACGCAGTATTTT	CASSLSPAGVTDTQYF
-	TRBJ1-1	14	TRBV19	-	TGTGCCAGTAACTACAGGGATCTGGACACTGAAGCTTTCTTT	CASNYRDLDTEAFF
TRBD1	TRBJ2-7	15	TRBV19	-	TGTGCCAGTAGTACCCCGGACAGGCCCTCCTACGAGCAGTACTTC	CASSTPDRPSYEQYF
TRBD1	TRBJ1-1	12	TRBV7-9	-	TGTGCCAGCAGCCGACAGGGAACTGAAGCTTTCTTT	CASSRQGTEAFF
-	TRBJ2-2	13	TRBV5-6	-	TGTGCCAGCAGCTTGGCCAGCACCGGGGAGCTGTTTTTT	CASSLASTGELFF
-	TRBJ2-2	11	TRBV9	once	TGTGCCAGCAGCGTAGGTGGGGAGCTGTTTTTT	CASSVGGELFF
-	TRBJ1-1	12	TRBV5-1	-	TGCGCCAGCAGCTTAGGGTACACTGAAGCTTTCTTT	CASSLGYTEAFF
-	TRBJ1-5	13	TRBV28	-	TGTGCCAGCAGTTTCGCCCGGGGTCAGCCCCAGCATTTT	CASSFARGQPQHF
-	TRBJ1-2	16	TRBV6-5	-	TGTGCCAGCAGTTATCCCCGGAGAGGGGAAGAAGATGGCTACACCTTC	CASSYPRRGEEDGYTF
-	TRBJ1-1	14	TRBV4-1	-	TGCGCCAGCAGCCAAGATCAGTTGAACACTGAAGCTTTCTTT	CASSQDQLNTEAFF